The rows below give T cell receptor beta chains drawn from one sample of a study of Ad26.COV2.S vaccination and SARS-CoV-2 variants. This table comes from immunoSEQ multiplex PCR, and its TCRdb copy is limited to in-frame clones, with some not included. This table holds about 480,000 clones, 87% found once. The sequences come from peripheral blood, collected in a trial of Ad26.COV2.S vaccine versus placebo. These receptors were collected from a person aged 18-60 years who received the Ad26.COV2.S COVID-19 vaccine or a placebo. Both conserved end residues are part of each CDR3. A D gene is named only where the DNA matches it firmly. A clone size is listed for some rows: how often the clone was seen (once, few, many), or a class if it is expanded.

abundance	d_gene	j_gene	v_gene	CDR3nt	CDR3aa
-	TRBD2	TRBJ2-5	TRBV7-8	TGTGCCAGCAGCCCTGGGACTAGCGGGAGTGAGACCCAGTACTTC	CASSPGTSGSETQYF
-	TRBD2	TRBJ2-1	TRBV5-1	TGCGCCAGCAGCCCGACGACTAGCGGTTACAATGAGCAGTTCTTC	CASSPTTSGYNEQFF
-	-	TRBJ1-4	TRBV5-6	TGTGCCAGCAGCTCAGGTCTATCTAATGAAAAACTGTTTTTT	CASSSGLSNEKLFF
-	-	TRBJ2-2	TRBV19	TGTGCCAGTAGTATCCTCGACACCACCGGGGAGCTGTTTTTT	CASSILDTTGELFF
few	-	TRBJ1-1	TRBV5-4	TGTGCCAGCAGCTTAAATTTAGGACAGAACACTGAAGCTTTCTTT	CASSLNLGQNTEAFF
-	-	TRBJ1-2	TRBV28	TGTGCCAGCAATGAGGGGGTAGGTGGCTACACCTTC	CASNEGVGGYTF
-	-	TRBJ1-1	TRBV7-9	TGTGCCAGCAGCTTAGGGTTCGGGGGGCCCGATCCTGAAGCTTTCTTT	CASSLGFGGPDPEAFF
-	-	TRBJ1-3	TRBV7-9	TGTGCCAGCTCTGGAAACACCATATATTTT	CASSGNTIYF
-	-	TRBJ1-5	TRBV7-9	TGTGCCAGCAGCCCCCTGGGGACGACGGTCCAGCCCCAGCATTTT	CASSPLGTTVQPQHF
-	-	TRBJ2-7	TRBV12-3/TRBV12-4	TGTGCCAGCAGTTTTCAGTATACCTACGAGCAGTACTTC	CASSFQYTYEQYF
-	-	TRBJ2-1	TRBV2	TGTGCCCTAAATACGGGGGCCTCCTACAATGAGCAGTTCTTC	CALNTGASYNEQFF
-	-	TRBJ2-7	TRBV5-4	TGTGCCAGCAGCTCCCGACTAGCCTACGAGCAGTACTTC	CASSSRLAYEQYF
-	-	TRBJ2-1	TRBV5-1	TGCGCCAGCAGCTCACCTCCGGGACTCACGCAGTTCTTC	CASSSPPGLTQFF
-	-	TRBJ1-2	TRBV6-5	TGTGCCAGCAGTTTCGACAGCAACTATGGCTACACCTTC	CASSFDSNYGYTF
-	TRBD2	TRBJ2-3	TRBV6-5	TGTGCCAGCAGGTCAGCGGGAGGGCCCGCAGATACGCAGTATTTT	CASRSAGGPADTQYF
-	TRBD2	TRBJ2-5	TRBV7-2	TGTGCCAGCAGCCAGACTAGCGGGAGGGAGACCCAGTACTTC	CASSQTSGRETQYF